There are a few counts of the clone carrying this TCR beta chain. These data belong to a study of identical twins. This CDR3 region has 17 residues. The germline CDR1 and CDR2 sequences are SGHAT and FQNNGV. J lost 5 bases, V lost 3 bases, and 11 bases had no gene match. One entry per CDR3 protein, called by TCRdb with MiXCR from the 5' RACE reads. The data contain more than 400,000 distinct CDR3 sequences, roughly 15% of them singletons. These data also featured in a second study, about yellow fever vaccine responses in identical twins.

The sample comprised CD4+ T cells sorted from blood. The source of this sequence is a woman aged 18-29 years in good health. V is TRBV11-2 and J is TRBJ2-2, with TRBD1 matching 8 bases. The CDR3 nucleotides read TGTGCCAGCAGCTTTCTACCGACAGGGGTGGATACCGGGGAGCTGTTTTTT. Translation gives CASSFLPTGVDTGELFF.